Listed below are T cell receptor beta chains from one sample, sequenced in a study of blood T cell repertoires in COVID-19. Produced via immunoSEQ multiplex PCR; TCRdb's table is partial and in-frame only. This repertoire shows about 47,000 clones, 70% to 90% found once; its top ten account for around 3%. Material: peripheral blood. Receptors originate from a man in his fifties or sixties with active COVID-19. Both conserved end residues are part of each CDR3. A D gene is named only where the DNA matches it firmly.

cdr3_aa d_call v_call cdr3_length j_call
CAISLAGGPNEQFF TRBD2 TRBV10-3 14 TRBJ2-1
CASVQGFNGYTF - TRBV19 12 TRBJ1-2
CASSPVRLQSDTQYF - TRBV6-5 15 TRBJ2-3
CASSELGTSDNEQFF TRBD2 TRBV9 15 TRBJ2-1
CASSLDPGGAGDTQYF TRBD2 TRBV5-4 16 TRBJ2-3
CASSLRTGRVDTEAFF TRBD1 TRBV5-1 16 TRBJ1-1
CASSAGQGAGGYTF TRBD1 TRBV19 14 TRBJ1-2
CASSVDGFLGTEAFF - TRBV9 15 TRBJ1-1
CASSPGQSSNEKLFF - TRBV2 15 TRBJ1-4
CASSEGTGGSEAFF TRBD1 TRBV10-2 14 TRBJ1-1
CASSLVRGGGEQFF - TRBV11-2 14 TRBJ2-1
CASSPSTGSGNQPQHF TRBD1 TRBV18 16 TRBJ1-5
CASSPDRNGKGEQFF - TRBV5-1 15 TRBJ2-1
CASSDQMAHVEFF - TRBV7-8 13 TRBJ2-1
CASREAYRETQYF - TRBV7-2 13 TRBJ2-5
CASSLRTSGSYYNEQFF TRBD2 TRBV18 17 TRBJ2-1
CASNAGLRTGELFF - TRBV9 14 TRBJ2-2
CASSDRQNTEAFF - TRBV4-3 13 TRBJ1-1
CASSPGQGRRSPLHF TRBD1 TRBV5-1 15 TRBJ1-6
CATSIIDGQGNQPQHF - TRBV24-1 16 TRBJ1-5
CASSGGQGFHGYTF TRBD1 TRBV9 14 TRBJ1-2
CASSRQPARNTIYF - TRBV19 14 TRBJ1-3
CASSFRGTHGNTIYF - TRBV11-2 15 TRBJ1-3
CASSPGQINQPQHF TRBD1 TRBV27 14 TRBJ1-5
CASRKRGERFSYNEQFF - TRBV27 17 TRBJ2-1
CASSSLPTDTQYF - TRBV5-4 13 TRBJ2-3
CASAQGGTTEAFF - TRBV7-3 13 TRBJ1-1
CASSDSARGSSYNEQFF TRBD1 TRBV6-4 17 TRBJ2-1
CASSSSDRRYGYTF TRBD1 TRBV7-2 14 TRBJ1-2
CASSLRGLAGVQETQYF TRBD2 TRBV7-2 17 TRBJ2-5
CASSFGRVETQYF - TRBV5-6 13 TRBJ2-5
CASSIVGGMGRNEQFF - TRBV9 16 TRBJ2-1
CASSQGQETGNTIYF - TRBV4-1 15 TRBJ1-3
CASSLTGNQETQYF - TRBV27 14 TRBJ2-5
CSVSSRQGARGSPLHF TRBD1 TRBV29-1 16 TRBJ1-6
CASSQVPWSGSYNEQFF - TRBV14 17 TRBJ2-1
CASSLWTSSSSYNEQFF TRBD2 TRBV5-1 17 TRBJ2-1
CASSRSGGSYNEQFF TRBD2 TRBV27 15 TRBJ2-1
CASSVSGRNTGELFF - TRBV7-9 15 TRBJ2-2
CSAGRNSNQPQHF - TRBV19 13 TRBJ1-5
CASSSGERDGYTF - TRBV6-6 13 TRBJ1-2